This record looks at one TCR beta chain sequence and its context. What it recognizes is unknown. J was trimmed by 1 base and V by 3 bases; bases with no gene match: 4. The CDR3 totals 16 residues. Germline assignment: CDR1 SGHNT and CDR2 YYREEE (reference sequence). Method: immunoSEQ multiplex PCR; TCRdb's copy keeps in-frame clones and lacks some. This table holds about 25,000 clones, about 91% found once. This entry comes from a study of untreated major depressive disorder. Broader study findings: TRBV05-01 (Vbeta 5.1) usage was higher in CD4+ T cells of depressed patients than controls. Each subject's top five TRBV05-01 clones were all private.

Sequencing input: CD4+ T cells from PBMCs. The TCR was taken from a woman under 40 with major depressive disorder. The V and J genes are TRBV5-4 and TRBJ2-1, with 10 bases that match TRBD1. CDR3 nucleotides: TGTGCCAGCAGCTGGGGACAGGGGTCATCCTACAATGAGCAGTTCTTC. It specifies CASSWGQGSSYNEQFF.